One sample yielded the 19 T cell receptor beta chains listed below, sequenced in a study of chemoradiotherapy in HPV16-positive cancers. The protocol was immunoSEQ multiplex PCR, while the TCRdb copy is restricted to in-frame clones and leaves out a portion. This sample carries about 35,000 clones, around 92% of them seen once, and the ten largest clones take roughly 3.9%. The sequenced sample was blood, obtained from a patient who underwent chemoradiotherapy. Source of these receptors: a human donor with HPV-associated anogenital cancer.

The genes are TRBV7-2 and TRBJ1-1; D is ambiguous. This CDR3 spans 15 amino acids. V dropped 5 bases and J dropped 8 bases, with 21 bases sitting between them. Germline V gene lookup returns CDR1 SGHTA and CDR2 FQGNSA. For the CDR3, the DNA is TGTGCCAGCAGCCTATTACAACTTGGGCAAGGCGAAGCTTTCTTT. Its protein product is CASSLLQLGQGEAFF.

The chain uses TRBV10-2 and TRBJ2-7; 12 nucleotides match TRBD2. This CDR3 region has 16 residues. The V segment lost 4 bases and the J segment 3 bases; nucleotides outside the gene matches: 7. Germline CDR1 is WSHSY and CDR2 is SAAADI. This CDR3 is CASSGGGLAGIYEQYF. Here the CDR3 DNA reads TGCGCCAGCAGTGGAGGCGGACTAGCGGGGATCTACGAGCAGTACTTC.

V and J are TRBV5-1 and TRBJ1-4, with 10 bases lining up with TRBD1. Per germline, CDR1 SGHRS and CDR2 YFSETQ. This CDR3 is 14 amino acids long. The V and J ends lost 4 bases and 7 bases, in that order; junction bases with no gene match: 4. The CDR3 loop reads CASSPGQGREKLFF. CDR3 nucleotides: TGCGCCAGCAGCCCGGGACAGGGGCGTGAAAAACTGTTTTTT.

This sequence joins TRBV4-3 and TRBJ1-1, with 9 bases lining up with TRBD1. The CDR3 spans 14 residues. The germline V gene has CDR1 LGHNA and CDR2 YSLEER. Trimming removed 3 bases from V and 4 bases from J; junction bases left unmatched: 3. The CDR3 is CASSHSGQGTEAFF. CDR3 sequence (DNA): TGCGCCAGCAGCCACTCGGGACAGGGCACTGAAGCTTTCTTT.

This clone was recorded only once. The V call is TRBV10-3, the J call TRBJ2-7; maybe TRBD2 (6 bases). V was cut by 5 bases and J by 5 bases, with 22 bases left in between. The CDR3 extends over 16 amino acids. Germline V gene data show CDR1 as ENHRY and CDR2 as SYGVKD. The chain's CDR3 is CAISKRNSVGGDEQYF. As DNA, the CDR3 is TGTGCCATCAGTAAGCGAAACTCCGTGGGCGGGGACGAGCAGTACTTC.

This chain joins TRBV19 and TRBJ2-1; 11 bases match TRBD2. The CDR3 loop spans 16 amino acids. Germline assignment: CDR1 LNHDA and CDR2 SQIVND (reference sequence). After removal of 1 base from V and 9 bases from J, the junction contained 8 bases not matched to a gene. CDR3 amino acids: CASSIVSGGVQGEQFF. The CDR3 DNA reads TGTGCCAGTAGTATAGTTAGCGGGGGGGTTCAGGGTGAGCAGTTCTTC.

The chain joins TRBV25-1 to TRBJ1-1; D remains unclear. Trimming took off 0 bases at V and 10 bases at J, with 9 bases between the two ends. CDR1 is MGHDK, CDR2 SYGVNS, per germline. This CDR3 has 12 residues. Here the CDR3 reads CASSEYQAGAFF. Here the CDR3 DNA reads TGTGCCAGCAGTGAATATCAGGCGGGAGCTTTCTTT.

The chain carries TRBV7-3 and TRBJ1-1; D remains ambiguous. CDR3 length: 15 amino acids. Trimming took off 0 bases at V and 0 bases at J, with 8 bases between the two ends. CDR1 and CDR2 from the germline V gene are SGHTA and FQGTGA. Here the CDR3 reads CASSLTGSMNTEAFF. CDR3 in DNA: TGTGCCAGCAGCTTAACGGGTAGTATGAACACTGAAGCTTTCTTT.

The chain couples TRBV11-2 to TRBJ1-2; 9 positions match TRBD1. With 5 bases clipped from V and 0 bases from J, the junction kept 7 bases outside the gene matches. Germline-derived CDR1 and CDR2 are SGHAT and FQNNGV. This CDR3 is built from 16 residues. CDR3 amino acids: CASSRAGTGTNYGYTF. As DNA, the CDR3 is TGTGCCAGCAGCCGGGCGGGGACAGGGACTAACTATGGCTACACCTTC.

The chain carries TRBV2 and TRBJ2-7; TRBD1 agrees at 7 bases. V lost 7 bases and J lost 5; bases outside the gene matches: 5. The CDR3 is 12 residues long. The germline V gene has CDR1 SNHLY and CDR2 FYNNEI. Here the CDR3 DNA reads TGTGCCAGCATGAGACAGGGAAACGAGCAGTACTTC. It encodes CASMRQGNEQYF.

As DNA, the CDR3 is TGTGCCAGCAGCCGCGGGACAGGGGATTACAATGAGCAGTTCTTC. The encoded protein is CASSRGTGDYNEQFF. This sequence joins TRBV7-2 and TRBJ2-1, with TRBD1 matching over 10 bases. CDR1 is SGHTA, CDR2 FQGNSA, per germline. This CDR3 comprises 15 residues. V lost 5 bases, J lost 4 bases, and 5 bases stayed unmatched.

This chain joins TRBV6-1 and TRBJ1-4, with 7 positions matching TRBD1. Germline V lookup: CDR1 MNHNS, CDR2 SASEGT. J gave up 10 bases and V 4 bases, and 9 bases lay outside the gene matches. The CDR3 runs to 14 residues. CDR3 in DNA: TGTGCCAGCAGTGTCGGGCCAGGGGGGGGAAAACTGTTTTTT. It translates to CASSVGPGGGKLFF.

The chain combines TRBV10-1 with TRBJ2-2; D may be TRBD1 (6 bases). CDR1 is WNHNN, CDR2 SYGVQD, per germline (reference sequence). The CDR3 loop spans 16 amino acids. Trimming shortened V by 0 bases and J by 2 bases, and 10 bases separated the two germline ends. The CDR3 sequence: CASSESWGRNTGELFF. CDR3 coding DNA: TGCGCCAGCAGTGAGTCTTGGGGGCGCAACACCGGGGAGCTGTTTTTT.

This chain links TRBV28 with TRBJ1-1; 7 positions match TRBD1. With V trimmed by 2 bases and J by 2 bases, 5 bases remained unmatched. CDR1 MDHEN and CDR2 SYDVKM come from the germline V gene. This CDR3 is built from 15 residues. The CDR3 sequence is CASSLRGLFNTEAFF. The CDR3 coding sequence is TGTGCCAGCAGTTTAAGGGGGCTCTTTAACACTGAAGCTTTCTTT. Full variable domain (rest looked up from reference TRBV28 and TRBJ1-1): DVKVTQSSRYLVKRTGEKVFLECVQDMDHENMFWYRQDPGLGLRLIYFSYDVKMKEKGDIPEGYSVSREKKERFSLILESASTNQTSMYLCASSLRGLFNTEAFFGQGTRLTVV.

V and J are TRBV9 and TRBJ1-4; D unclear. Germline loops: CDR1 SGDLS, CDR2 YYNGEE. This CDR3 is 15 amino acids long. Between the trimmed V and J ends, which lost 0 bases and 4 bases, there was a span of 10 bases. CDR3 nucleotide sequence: TGTGCCAGCAGCGTAGAAGCTGGGCTTAATGAAAAACTGTTTTTT. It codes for CASSVEAGLNEKLFF.

The CDR3 sequence is CASSPRGLTRQFF. Here the CDR3 DNA reads TGTGCCAGCAGCCCCAGGGGATTGACGCGGCAGTTCTTC. The V and J genes are TRBV11-3 and TRBJ2-1; possibly TRBD1 for D (6 bases). The CDR3 has 13 residues. The V end lost 5 bases, the J end lost 12 bases, and 17 bases lay between the germline ends. The germline V gene has CDR1 SGHNT and CDR2 YENEEA.

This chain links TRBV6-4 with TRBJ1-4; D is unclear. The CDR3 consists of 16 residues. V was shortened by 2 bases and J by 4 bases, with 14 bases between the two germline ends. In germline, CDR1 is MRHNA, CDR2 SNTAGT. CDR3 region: CASSDRAYGYNEKLFF. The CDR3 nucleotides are TGTGCCAGCAGTGACAGGGCCTACGGATATAATGAAAAACTGTTTTTT.

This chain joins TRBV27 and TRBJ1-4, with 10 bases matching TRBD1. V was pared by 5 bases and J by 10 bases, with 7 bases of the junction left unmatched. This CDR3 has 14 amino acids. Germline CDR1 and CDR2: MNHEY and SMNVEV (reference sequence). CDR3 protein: CASSRQGAPGKLFF. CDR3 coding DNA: TGTGCCAGCAGTCGACAGGGGGCCCCTGGAAAACTGTTTTTT.

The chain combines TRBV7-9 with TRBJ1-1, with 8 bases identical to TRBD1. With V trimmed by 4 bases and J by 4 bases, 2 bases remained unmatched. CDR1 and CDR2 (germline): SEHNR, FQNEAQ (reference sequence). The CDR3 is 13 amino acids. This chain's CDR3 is CASSSGQGTEAFF. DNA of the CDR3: TGTGCCAGCAGCTCCGGACAGGGCACTGAAGCTTTCTTT.